This paragraph reports one TCR beta chain. This specimen includes other DNA sequences encoding the same CDR3. TCRdb's table, derived via immunoSEQ multiplex PCR, lists solely in-frame clones and lacks some. The profile shows over 700,000 clones, roughly 72% of them singletons. This entry is derived from a study of shared clonotypes between healthy human individuals. Trimming removed 2 bases from V and 2 bases from J, with 7 bases in between. The CDR3 has 14 amino acids. Germline V CDR1 and CDR2: KGHSH, LQKENI. The receptor's source is a woman aged 30 to 39 in good health. Sequenced input: memory CD4+ T cells sorted from blood. Described subset: CD45RA-negative fraction. This chain joins TRBV18 and TRBJ2-1; weak D call: TRBD2 (5 bases). CDR3 sequence: CASSPTGTYNEQFF. The CDR3 coding sequence is TGTGCCAGCTCACCAACCGGGACCTACAATGAGCAGTTCTTC.